These 4 T cell receptor beta chains came from one sample sequenced in a study of identical twins. Via MiXCR, TCRdb re-called the 5' RACE reads, giving one row per CDR3 protein. The profile shows 750,000 to 950,000 distinct CDR3 sequences, approximately 13% of them singletons. These data were also reused for a study on yellow fever vaccine responses in identical twins.

The sequenced material came from PBMCs. The receptor set was obtained from a young woman in good health.

This clonotype occurred a few times. The chain joins TRBV5-1 to TRBJ2-2; maybe TRBD2 (6 bases). With 2 bases removed from V and 4 bases from J, the gap between germline ends came to 12 bases. The CDR3 covers 15 residues. Germline-derived CDR1 and CDR2 are SGHRS and YFSETQ. CDR3 DNA sequence: TGCGCCAGCAGCTTTATTCAGGGAGGCACCGGGGAGCTGTTTTTT. This gives the protein CASSFIQGGTGELFF.

The CDR3 loop reads CASSQGWGEQFF. The DNA of the CDR3 is TGTGCCAGCAGCCAAGGCTGGGGTGAGCAGTTCTTC. The chain uses TRBV3-1 and TRBJ2-1; no definite D call. The ends were cut back, 1 base at V and 9 bases at J, with 7 bases in the middle. The V gene's germline CDR1 is LGHDT and CDR2 YNNKEL (reference sequence). This CDR3 has 12 amino acids.

This clonotype was seen a few times. This sequence joins TRBV29-1 and TRBJ2-3; D perhaps matches TRBD2 (6 bases). Germline loops: CDR1 SQVTM, CDR2 ANQGSEA. CDR3 length: 13 residues. CDR3 nucleotides: TGCAGTACCGGGACTCTCGGCACAGATACGCAGTATTTT. Its protein is CSTGTLGTDTQYF.

The genes are TRBV7-9 and TRBJ2-2; D ambiguous. CDR1 and CDR2 (germline): SEHNR, FQNEAQ (reference sequence). V lost 1 base to trimming and J lost 4 bases, with 10 bases between them. This CDR3 has 15 amino acids. The CDR3 loop reads CASSLDTFVTGELFF. Written as DNA, the CDR3 is TGTGCCAGCAGCTTAGATACATTTGTCACCGGGGAGCTGTTTTTT.